These T cell receptor beta chains were read from a single sample in a study of shared T cell receptors in the human thymus. Method: immunoSEQ multiplex PCR; TCRdb's copy keeps in-frame clones and lacks some. The table shows some 700,000 clones, with over 75% occurring only once. The same data also went into a second study, on human thymus T cells.

Sequencing was carried out using thymocytes. The receptors stem from a girl under three years old with a congenital heart defect. CDR3s include the opening cysteine and the closing phenylalanine or tryptophan. D genes are given only for firm matches. Only part of the rows carry a size: once, few, many, or a class if the clone is expanded.

d_call	v_call	clone_size	j_call	cdr3_nt	cdr3_aa
-	TRBV11-3	-	TRBJ2-1	TGTGCCAGCAGCTCTGGGAGGGGGGGCCGCTCCTACAATGAGCAGTTCTTC	CASSSGRGGRSYNEQFF
-	TRBV7-2	-	TRBJ1-2	TGTGCCAGCAGCTTAATATCAGGATCCTATGGCTACACCTTC	CASSLISGSYGYTF
-	TRBV2	few	TRBJ1-3	TGTGCCAGCAGTGAACGAGAACCTGGAAACACCATATATTTT	CASSEREPGNTIYF
-	TRBV5-1	once	TRBJ2-1	TGCGCCAGCAGCTTTGGGCAGGGTGAAGTCAAAGCGCACTACAATGAGCAGTTCTTC	CASSFGQGEVKAHYNEQFF
-	TRBV5-1	-	TRBJ1-2	TGCGCCAGCAGCTTGGCCCCTCTTGAGGGGGGGGATTCGTATGGCTACACCTTC	CASSLAPLEGGDSYGYTF
-	TRBV10-1	-	TRBJ2-5	TGCGCCAGCAGTGTTGCAGGGGAAGAGACCCAGTACTTC	CASSVAGEETQYF
-	TRBV4-1	few	TRBJ2-7	TGCGCCAGCAGCCAATCAGGTCTCTACGAGCAGTACTTC	CASSQSGLYEQYF
-	TRBV5-8	few	TRBJ1-2	TGTGCCAGCAGCTCGGTCACTAACTATGGCTACACCTTC	CASSSVTNYGYTF
TRBD1	TRBV28	once	TRBJ2-7	TGTGCCAGCAGCAATCCGGGACAGGGGTTCTACGAGCAGTACTTC	CASSNPGQGFYEQYF
-	TRBV5-1	-	TRBJ1-1	TGCGCCAGCAGCTTGGGGCCCCAGGTTCCTGAAGCTTTCTTT	CASSLGPQVPEAFF
TRBD1	TRBV19	-	TRBJ1-1	TGTGCCAGTATAAGTGGAGTAGGGACAGGTGACACTGAAGCTTTCTTT	CASISGVGTGDTEAFF
-	TRBV7-9	-	TRBJ2-1	TGTGCCAGCAGCTTACCTCAGAGGAAGGGGAAGACGCTAGATGAGCAGTTCTTC	CASSLPQRKGKTLDEQFF
-	TRBV4-3	once	TRBJ2-5	TGCGCCAGCAGCCAAGATGGACTCCCGATCTCGAGAGAAAAAGAGACCCAGTACTTC	CASSQDGLPISREKETQYF
TRBD1	TRBV2	-	TRBJ1-1	TGTGCCAGCAGACGCCCCCCAGGGGGCCTTCTCTGGAGCAACACTGAAGCTTTCTTT	CASRRPPGGLLWSNTEAFF
-	TRBV7-8	-	TRBJ1-6	TGTGCCAGCAGCTTACATAGCTCCTATAATTCACCCCTCCACTTT	CASSLHSSYNSPLHF
-	TRBV11-2	-	TRBJ1-2	TGTGCCAGCAGGGTACCCAGGGACACATTGTATGGCTACACCTTC	CASRVPRDTLYGYTF
TRBD1	TRBV4-1	-	TRBJ1-1	TGCGCCAGCAGCCAAGACCAGGGGGCGGCGGGACCCTCGACTGAAGCTTTCTTT	CASSQDQGAAGPSTEAFF
-	TRBV30	-	TRBJ1-1	TGTGCCTGGAGTGAACAGGGACCTATGAACACTGAAGCTTTCTTT	CAWSEQGPMNTEAFF
-	TRBV4-3	-	TRBJ1-2	TGCGCCAGCAGCCAAGACCATGGACAGACCCTCTATGGCTACACCTTC	CASSQDHGQTLYGYTF
-	TRBV20-1	-	TRBJ2-7	TGCAGTGCTAGAGGGGCCGGCGAGCAGTACTTC	CSARGAGEQYF
-	TRBV7-6	-	TRBJ1-2	TGTGCCAGCAGCCCCGCGCGGGATGGCTACACCTTC	CASSPARDGYTF
-	TRBV29-1	-	TRBJ1-4	TGCAGCGTGGATTCCAGGGAGGGAAATGAAAAACTGTTTTTT	CSVDSREGNEKLFF
-	TRBV6-1	-	TRBJ1-3	TGTGCCAGCAGTGAGTCCGGGACACCCGGAAACACCATATATTTT	CASSESGTPGNTIYF
-	TRBV5-8	-	TRBJ1-5	TGTGCCAGCAGCTTTGGAGTAGCTCAGCCCCAGCATTTT	CASSFGVAQPQHF
-	TRBV4-3	-	TRBJ1-2	TGCGCCAGCAGCCAGAAACAGGGAGACGATGGCTACACCTTC	CASSQKQGDDGYTF
TRBD2	TRBV27	-	TRBJ2-1	TGTGCCAGCAGTCCCGGGACTAGCGGAGACCACAATGAGCAGTTCTTC	CASSPGTSGDHNEQFF
TRBD1	TRBV11-2	-	TRBJ1-2	TGTGCCAGCAGCTTATACCCGGGACAGGGTCCCTATGGCTACACCTTC	CASSLYPGQGPYGYTF
TRBD1	TRBV5-4	once	TRBJ1-3	TGTGCCAGCAGCTCGGAATGGGACAGGGAGACTGGAAACACCATATATTTT	CASSSEWDRETGNTIYF
TRBD1	TRBV25-1	-	TRBJ2-3	TGTGCCAGCAGTCTGGGGGACAGGGGAATACCAGATACGCAGTATTTT	CASSLGDRGIPDTQYF
-	TRBV19	-	TRBJ1-1	TGTGCCAGTAGTGACAGTTACACTGAAGCTTTCTTT	CASSDSYTEAFF
TRBD2	TRBV7-8	-	TRBJ2-7	TGTGCCAGCAGCTTAGCCCTAGACAGTAAGCGGGGGTGCTACGAGCAGTACTTC	CASSLALDSKRGCYEQYF
-	TRBV27	-	TRBJ2-3	TGTGCCAGCAGTCTTCCTCGGCAGGTCCATAGCACAGATACGCAGTATTTT	CASSLPRQVHSTDTQYF
-	TRBV10-1	-	TRBJ1-5	TGCGCCAGCAGTGCGCCCCAGGCGACCTTTAATCAGCCCCAGCATTTT	CASSAPQATFNQPQHF
-	TRBV15	-	TRBJ2-3	TGTGCCACCAGCAGAGCCGTGACAGATACGCAGTATTTT	CATSRAVTDTQYF
TRBD1	TRBV14	-	TRBJ1-6	TGTGCCAGCAGCCATAACTGGACAGGGAGGAAGAATTCACCCCTCCACTTT	CASSHNWTGRKNSPLHF
TRBD1	TRBV14	-	TRBJ1-1	TGTGCCAGCAGCGTCGAGAAAGAAGACAGGGTAAAGGACACTGAAGCTTTCTTT	CASSVEKEDRVKDTEAFF
TRBD2	TRBV7-7	-	TRBJ2-7	TGTGCTAGCAGCTTTAAACTAGCGGGGGTGATCTACTACGAGCAGTACTTC	CASSFKLAGVIYYEQYF
-	TRBV25-1	-	TRBJ2-1	TGTGCCAGCAGTGAATCTCGCCGGGTTAAGTTCTTC	CASSESRRVKFF
TRBD1	TRBV4-3	-	TRBJ1-6	TGCGCCAGCAGCCAAACCGGGACAGGGTTTAATTCACCCCTCCACTTT	CASSQTGTGFNSPLHF
-	TRBV4-1	-	TRBJ1-6	TGCGCCAGCAGCCCCGGGATCGGTCGGAGCTCCTATAATTCACCCCTCCACTTT	CASSPGIGRSSYNSPLHF
-	TRBV10-3	-	TRBJ2-5	TGTGCCATCAGTGATTTCGTTCGCCAGGAGGGTAAAGAGACCCAGTACTTC	CAISDFVRQEGKETQYF
-	TRBV7-2	-	TRBJ1-3	TGTGCCAGCAGCTTAGCAGGGGTCGGAAACACCATATATTTT	CASSLAGVGNTIYF
-	TRBV5-1	-	TRBJ1-4	TGCGCCAGCAGCCCGGCAGACTCAACTAATGAAAAACTGTTTTTT	CASSPADSTNEKLFF
-	TRBV9	-	TRBJ2-7	TGTGCCAGCAGCGTAGATCAGGGCAACGAGCAGTACTTC	CASSVDQGNEQYF
TRBD1	TRBV18	-	TRBJ1-2	TGCGCCAGCTCACCTGGGACAGCCATCAACTATGGCTACACCTTC	CASSPGTAINYGYTF
TRBD1	TRBV9	-	TRBJ1-2	TGTGCCAGCAGCGGAACGGGACAGGGAGGGTATGGCTACACCTTC	CASSGTGQGGYGYTF
TRBD1	TRBV7-9	-	TRBJ1-2	TGTGCCAGCAGCACAAGCCCCAGCAGGGGGTATGGCTACACCTTC	CASSTSPSRGYGYTF
TRBD2	TRBV5-4	once	TRBJ2-7	TGTGCCAGCAGCTACTCCCTTTTCTCGAAGACTAGCGGGGTCACCTACGAGCAGTACTTC	CASSYSLFSKTSGVTYEQYF
-	TRBV5-6	-	TRBJ1-1	TGTGCCAGCAGCTTGGCCGAGGGGAGCATAAGGGGGAGCACTGAAGCTTTCTTT	CASSLAEGSIRGSTEAFF
TRBD2	TRBV18	-	TRBJ2-7	TGTGCCAGCTCTACCGGGACTAGCTGGTCCGAGCAGTACTTC	CASSTGTSWSEQYF
-	TRBV7-2	once	TRBJ2-7	TGTGCCAGCAGCACCGACTTATCTCCCTACGAGCAGTACTTC	CASSTDLSPYEQYF
-	TRBV14	-	TRBJ2-7	TGTGCCAGCAGCCAAGAGAGCCCAACAGGGAGCTCCTACGAGCAGTACTTC	CASSQESPTGSSYEQYF
-	TRBV5-8	-	TRBJ1-5	TGTGCCAGCAGCTTGAGTCTGGGACATAACTCCAATCAGCCCCAGCATTTT	CASSLSLGHNSNQPQHF
TRBD1	TRBV27	-	TRBJ1-2	TGTGCCAGCAGTTCGGCAGGGGGCTACTATGGCTACACCTTC	CASSSAGGYYGYTF